This record covers a single TCR beta chain. Its specificity is unknown. This entry belongs to a study of shared clonotypes between healthy human individuals. Genomic DNA (from each subset) was split evenly across several immunoSEQ plates. Profiling relied on immunoSEQ multiplex PCR, and the TCRdb table lists in-frame clones only, not all of them. Among 100,000 to 120,000 clones, 68% were seen once, and the ten largest hold almost 25%. Study results and limitations: Unshared clonotypes carried lower generation probabilities than those common to all four donors.

V lost 0 bases, J lost 5 bases, and 8 bases lay in between. This CDR3 is 13 amino acids long. CDR1 and CDR2 from the germline V gene are SGHNT and YYREEE (reference sequence). This receptor was identified in a woman aged 25 to 39 in good health. Sample: memory CD8+ T cells sorted from blood. The sample's subset: CD45RO+ cells pooled with CCR7-negative TemRA cells. The chain links TRBV5-4 to TRBJ1-1; D remains unclear. Here the CDR3 reads CASSLGQETEAFF. The CDR3 DNA follows: TGTGCCAGCAGCTTGGGCCAGGAAACTGAAGCTTTCTTT.